This entry describes one TCR beta chain. No antigen is known for it. No base quality values were provided; no much bigger clone lies one nucleotide off. This record comes from a study of OX40 agonist ivuxolimab in advanced cancers. As for the study more broadly: Ivuxolimab was an agonistic, fully human IgG2 monoclonal antibody directed against OX40 (CD134), a costimulatory receptor. The monotherapy dose-escalation portion (N = 52 patients) of the phase I ivuxolimab trial is reported in the paper. Intravenous ivuxolimab was administered to patients every 2 weeks at six dose levels: 0.01, 0.1, 0.3, 1.5, 3 and 10 mg/kg. Patients were allowed to have had prior anti-PD-1, anti-PD-L1 or anti-CTLA-4 therapy, and roughly 40% of the dose-escalation patients had been treated with checkpoint inhibitors. Partial responses occurred in three dose-escalation patients: two with cutaneous melanoma and one with hepatocellular carcinoma. The point of sequencing TCRbeta in the periphery was to test whether ivuxolimab changed TCR sequence diversity and drove clonal T-cell expansion. Among the roughly 52 dose-escalation patients, roughly 20 had hepatocellular carcinoma, roughly 15 melanoma, 9 renal cell carcinoma and 9 head and neck cancer. The dose-escalation cohort was 82.7% male with a mean age of about 58 years, ranging from roughly 20 to 80. Summary of the overall study and its limitations: Antigen specificity was not determined for the clonally expanded peripheral T cells. At doses from 0.1 to 3.0 mg/kg, clonal expansion was seen in both CD4+ and CD8+ blood T cells between baseline and week 6. In the 0.1-3.0 mg/kg groups, partial responders were among the patients with the lowest normalized peripheral clonal expansion, particularly in CD8+ T cells. Low levels of normalized T-cell clonal expansion were also shown by some nonresponding patients. After ivuxolimab, CD8+ T cells had more expanded clones than CD4+ T cells on average.

Patients with a history of autoimmune disease or receiving systemic immunosuppression were excluded from the trial. Peripheral blood for TCR sequencing was drawn from every dose cohort at baseline, at cycle 4 day 1 and at cycle 7 day 1. Samples came from an open-label, multicenter, first-in-human phase I dose-escalation trial of ivuxolimab. Adults with locally advanced or metastatic melanoma, renal cell, hepatocellular, or head and neck squamous cell carcinoma were enrolled in the trial. CD4+ and CD8+ T cells were sorted separately from peripheral blood before TCR sequencing. For sequencing of the TCRbeta CDR3 region, genomic DNA was extracted from the sorted cells. TCRbeta CDR3 regions were sequenced using the immunoSEQ Assay. Entries here come from immuneACCESS through TCRdb and include only in-frame sequences with V and J called. Some clones fail to appear in such tables; in the studies checked, an unresolved V gene covers under half of the shortfall, and the cause of the remainder is unknown. For this sample there are around 150,000 clones; 85% to 95% appear just once. About 0.31% of the sample belongs to the ten largest clones.

Trimming accounts for 5 bases at V and 1 base at J, while the number of junction bases matched to no gene is 9. Counted from cysteine to phenylalanine, this CDR3 has 16 amino acids. Only the CDR3 DNA is retained, 48 bases long and in frame from the first base. The germline V gene gives CDR1 as SGHVS and CDR2 as FNYEAQ. Source: CD4+ or CD8+ T cells sorted from blood, taken in a trial of the OX40 agonist ivuxolimab. The V and J genes are TRBV7-6 and TRBJ2-7, and TRBD1 aligns with 9 junction nucleotides. The origin of this receptor is an adult with an advanced solid tumor such as melanoma, head and neck, liver or kidney cancer. CDR3 loop: CASSAQTGGRSYEQYF. The bases read TGTGCCAGCAGCGCGCAGACAGGGGGTCGATCCTACGAGCAGTACTTC.